What follows is one TCR beta chain and its context. As yet, its antigen is unknown. This CDR3 is 14 amino acids long. V shed 0 bases and J 2 bases; nucleotides not matched to a gene: 1. Germline CDR1 is SGHNT and CDR2 is YYREEE (reference sequence). This record comes from a study of cytomegalovirus exposure and HLA in healthy donors. Vbeta (60) and Jbeta (13) primers were used in the PCR. Using immunoSEQ multiplex PCR, the repertoire was profiled, and TCRdb retains in-frame clones only, with some absent. The table includes about 92,000 clones, 81% detected once. Study-wide findings and caveats: Common viral pathogens seemed, in a later analysis, to connect with several of the most significant clusters. The study assumed roughly uniform donor sequencing depth for presence/absence analyses. Generally TCR sequences proved uncommon, though certain public TCRs appeared in numerous donors. Earlier findings revealed that most TCR beta V segments proved productive either about 87% or about 30% of the time.

This chain links TRBV5-4 with TRBJ1-2; 7 nucleotides match TRBD1. The sample was PBMCs. This sequence was found in a girl between 2 and 10 years old in good health and CMV-seropositive. CDR3 DNA sequence: TGTGCCAGCAGCTTGGACAGGGGAAACTATGGCTACACCTTC. Translated: CASSLDRGNYGYTF.